Following are 20 T cell receptor beta chains from one sample sequenced in a study of spatial heterogeneity in lung cancer. This sample's time point: blood at routine non-recurrence follow-up after resection. A single record per CDR3 protein comes from TCRdb applying MiXCR to the 5' RACE reads. This table has roughly 70,000 distinct CDR3 sequences, approximately 8.9% appearing once. The source material was PBMCs, sampled at follow-up. The receptors were gathered from a female donor with early-stage non-small cell lung cancer.

As DNA, the CDR3 is TGCGCCAGCAGCCCCTCAGTCGGGCCTCAAGAGACCCAGTACTTC. Translation: CASSPSVGPQETQYF. This rearrangement joins TRBV5-1 to TRBJ2-5, with D hard to call. Trimming stripped 4 bases from V and 2 bases from J, with 15 bases between. Per germline, CDR1 SGHRS and CDR2 YFSETQ. CDR3 length equals 15 residues.

The gene calls are TRBV6-5 and TRBJ2-5; no firm D call. The CDR3 contains 14 residues. Germline CDR1 and CDR2: MNHEY and SVGAGI. Between the trimmed V and J ends, which lost 3 bases and 7 bases, there was a span of 15 bases. CDR3: CASSYWGHSGTQYF. For the CDR3, the DNA is TGTGCCAGCAGTTATTGGGGTCATTCGGGGACCCAGTACTTC.

This clonotype was picked up a small number of times. The rearrangement links TRBV18 to TRBJ2-5; D is uncertain. The CDR3 has 14 residues. V dropped 4 bases and J dropped 4 bases, with 13 bases sitting between them. CDR1 is KGHSH and CDR2 is LQKENI in the germline V gene. DNA of the CDR3: TGTGCCAGCTCACGTGGTTCCCCCCGAGAGACCCAGTACTTC. Residues: CASSRGSPRETQYF.

At least ten counts were recorded for this clonotype. This chain joins TRBV7-8 and TRBJ1-5; weak D call: TRBD1 (5 bases). CDR3 length: 13 residues. V was cut by 1 base and J by 9 bases, with 10 bases left in between. Looked up from germline, CDR1 is SGHVS and CDR2 is FQNEAQ. CDR3 sequence reads: CASSLGRGGPQHF. The CDR3 DNA reads TGTGCCAGCAGCTTAGGTCGGGGGGGGCCCCAGCATTTT. The complete variable domain, with remaining parts taken from reference TRBV7-8 and TRBJ1-5, reads GAGVSQSPRYKVAKRGQDVALRCDPISGHVSLFWYQQALGQGPEFLTYFQNEAQLDKSGLPSDRFFAERPEGSVSTLKIQRTQQEDSAVYLCASSLGRGGPQHFGDGTRLSIL.

This clonotype was detected ten times or more. The chain carries TRBV5-6 and TRBJ2-3; the match to TRBD2 covers 10 bases. J lost 6 bases, V lost 2 bases, and 6 bases had no gene match. Germline values: CDR1 SGHDT, CDR2 YYEEEE. The CDR3 is 15 residues long. In nucleotides, the CDR3 is TGTGCCAGCAGCTTAGCGGGAGGGCCGTCCGATACGCAGTATTTT. The encoded protein is CASSLAGGPSDTQYF.

This clonotype showed up many times. The J gene is TRBJ2-7, the V gene TRBV6-2 or TRBV6-3; D gene ambiguous. Germline V gene sequence: CDR1 MNHEY, CDR2 SVGEGT. Deletions cut 2 bases from V and 10 bases from J, with 15 bases between. There are 13 residues in the CDR3. The CDR3 DNA is TGTGCCAGCAGTTACGTCGCAGTACGGTTCCAGTACTTC. Protein sequence: CASSYVAVRFQYF.

The chain uses TRBV2 and TRBJ2-3, with TRBD2 matching 12 bases. The V gene end was trimmed by 6 bases and the J gene end by 8 bases; junction bases not matched to a gene: 6. The CDR3 spans 14 residues. Germline CDR1 and CDR2: SNHLY and FYNNEI. DNA of the CDR3: TGTGCCAGCAGGCCGACTAGCGGGAGTGTTACGCAGTATTTT. It translates to CASRPTSGSVTQYF.

This clonotype was counted ten times or more. The rearrangement uses TRBV12-3 or TRBV12-4 and TRBJ1-6, with 10 nucleotides matching TRBD1. CDR3 length equals 15 residues. J gave up 9 bases and V 7 bases, and 9 bases lay outside the gene matches. For the CDR3, the DNA is TGTGCCAGCACCAAAGAAGGGACAGGGGTTTCACCCCTCCACTTT. This sequence encodes CASTKEGTGVSPLHF.

The chain couples TRBV24-1 to TRBJ2-7, with D possibly matching TRBD1 (5 bases). Trimming stripped 3 bases from V and 6 bases from J, with 8 bases between. The CDR3 sequence is 12 residues long. The V gene's germline CDR1 is KGHDR and CDR2 SFDVKD. The CDR3 bases are TGTGCCACCAGTGATCCCCAGGGCGAGCAGTACTTC. Encoded protein: CATSDPQGEQYF.

The V gene is TRBV12-3 or TRBV12-4, the J gene TRBJ1-5; 7 nucleotides match TRBD1. This CDR3 has 16 residues. Germline trimming cut 5 bases from V and 0 bases from J; bases unmatched to any gene: 7. The CDR3 nucleotides are TGTGCCAGCAGTCCCCAGGGACAGCTTAGCAATCAGCCCCAGCATTTT. This codes for CASSPQGQLSNQPQHF.

This clonotype has ten or more counts. V is TRBV18 and J is TRBJ2-7; D possibly corresponds to TRBD2 (5 bases). Germline assignment: CDR1 KGHSH and CDR2 LQKENI. This CDR3 region has 15 residues. V was shortened by 4 bases and J by 2 bases, with 15 bases between the two germline ends. CDR3 in DNA: TGTGCCAGCTCACTACCTCCGGACGGGACCTACGAGCAGTACTTC. This encodes CASSLPPDGTYEQYF.

In this sample, this clonotype turned up many times. The rearrangement uses TRBV18 and TRBJ1-1; 10 bases agree with TRBD1. The CDR3 is made up of 16 amino acids. V shed 3 bases and J 0 bases; nucleotides not matched to a gene: 4. Germline-derived CDR1 and CDR2 are KGHSH and LQKENI. CDR3 coding DNA: TGTGCCAGCTCACCCGGACAGGGGGGAATGAACACTGAAGCTTTCTTT. Its protein is CASSPGQGGMNTEAFF.

Ten or more counts support this clonotype. The chain couples TRBV5-5 to TRBJ2-2; D possibly uses TRBD1 or TRBD2 (5 bases each). Germline CDR1 reads SGHKS; CDR2 reads YYEKEE (reference sequence). The V end lost 5 bases, the J end lost 5 bases, and 13 bases lay between the germline ends. The length of the CDR3 is 14 residues. The CDR3 DNA is TGTGCCAGCAGATCGTGGGGGAAGACCGGGGAGCTGTTTTTT. Translation gives CASRSWGKTGELFF.

This clonotype appeared many times. The chain carries TRBV7-8 and TRBJ2-7; no clear D gene. The germline CDR1 and CDR2 sequences are SGHVS and FQNEAQ. V lost 3 bases to trimming and J lost 6 bases, with 9 bases between them. The CDR3 totals 12 residues. CDR3 sequence: CASSFGIAEQYF. DNA for the CDR3: TGTGCCAGCAGCTTTGGGATAGCCGAGCAGTACTTC.

This clonotype was seen at least ten times. The CDR3 region has the DNA TGTGCCACCAGTGATAGAAGCAATCAGCCCCAGCATTTT. This translates into CATSDRSNQPQHF. This chain connects TRBV24-1 to TRBJ1-5; no clear D gene. The CDR3 loop spans 13 amino acids. Trimming shortened V by 3 bases and J by 1 base, and 3 bases separated the two germline ends. In germline, CDR1 is KGHDR, CDR2 SFDVKD.

This clonotype came up many times. The chain employs TRBV28 and TRBJ1-5; the D gene is possibly TRBD1 (5 bases). The CDR3 totals 14 residues. CDR1 and CDR2 from the germline V gene are MDHEN and SYDVKM. The CDR3 spells CATAQGLINQPQHF. The CDR3 coding sequence is TGTGCGACCGCCCAGGGACTGATCAATCAGCCCCAGCATTTT.

The chain uses TRBV5-1 and TRBJ2-3, with D maybe TRBD2 (5 bases). CDR1 is SGHRS and CDR2 is YFSETQ in the germline V gene. This CDR3 contains 15 residues. The V end lost 1 base, the J end lost 3 bases, and 12 bases lay between the germline ends. CDR3 in DNA: TGCGCCAGCAGCTTGTCCCTCCGGGGTACAGATACGCAGTATTTT. Amino acids: CASSLSLRGTDTQYF.

This clonotype appeared a few times. J is TRBJ1-4 and V is TRBV5-8; D perhaps matches TRBD1 (6 bases). CDR1 SGHTS and CDR2 YDEGEE come from the germline V gene. The CDR3 is 14 amino acids. Trimming removed 5 bases at V and 2 bases at J, with 10 bases between. The CDR3 reads CASRQGETNEKLFF. The DNA for the CDR3 is TGTGCCAGCAGACAGGGAGAGACTAATGAAAAACTGTTTTTT.

This clonotype came up many times. The V call is TRBV5-1, the J call TRBJ2-2; D call uncertain. The CDR3 contains 14 residues. CDR1 SGHRS and CDR2 YFSETQ come from the germline V gene. The V and J ends lost 0 bases and 6 bases respectively, with 9 bases between them. The CDR3 nucleotides read TGCGCCAGCAGCTTGGTGGAATCGGCCGGGGAGCTGTTTTTT. The encoded protein is CASSLVESAGELFF.

This clonotype is categorized as medium-sized (0.01 to 0.1%). The chain is built from TRBV7-8 and TRBJ2-1; D is uncertain. Trimming pared 1 base from V and 2 bases from J, leaving 9 bases between. The CDR3 loop spans 15 amino acids. Germline assignment: CDR1 SGHVS and CDR2 FQNEAQ. CDR3 in amino acids: CASSLGRPTYNEQFF. The CDR3, as DNA: TGTGCCAGCAGCTTAGGTCGGCCCACCTACAATGAGCAGTTCTTC. Looking up the rest from reference TRBV7-8 and TRBJ2-1 gives the full variable domain: GAGVSQSPRYKVAKRGQDVALRCDPISGHVSLFWYQQALGQGPEFLTYFQNEAQLDKSGLPSDRFFAERPEGSVSTLKIQRTQQEDSAVYLCASSLGRPTYNEQFFGPGTRLTVL.